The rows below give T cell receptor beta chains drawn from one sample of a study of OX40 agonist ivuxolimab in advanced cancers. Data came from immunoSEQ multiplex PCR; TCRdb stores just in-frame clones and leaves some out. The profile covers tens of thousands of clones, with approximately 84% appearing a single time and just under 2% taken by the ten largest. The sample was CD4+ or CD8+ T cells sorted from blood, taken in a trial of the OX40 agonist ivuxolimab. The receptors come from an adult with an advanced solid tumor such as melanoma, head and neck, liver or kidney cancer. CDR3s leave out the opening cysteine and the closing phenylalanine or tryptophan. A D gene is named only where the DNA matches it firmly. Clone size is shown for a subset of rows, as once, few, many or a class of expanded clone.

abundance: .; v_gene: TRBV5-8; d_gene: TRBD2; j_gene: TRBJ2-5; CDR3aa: ASSLALAGFGQETQY
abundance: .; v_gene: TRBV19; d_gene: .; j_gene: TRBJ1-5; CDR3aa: ASSMVGILQPQH
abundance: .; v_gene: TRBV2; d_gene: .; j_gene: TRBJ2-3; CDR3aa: ASIGGSTDTQY
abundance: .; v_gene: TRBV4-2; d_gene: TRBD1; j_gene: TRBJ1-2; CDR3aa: ASSQVSGQANYGYT
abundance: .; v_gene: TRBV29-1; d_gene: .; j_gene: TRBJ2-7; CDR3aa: SAEGGNYEQY
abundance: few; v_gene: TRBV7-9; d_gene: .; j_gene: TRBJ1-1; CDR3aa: ASSSFTDTEAF
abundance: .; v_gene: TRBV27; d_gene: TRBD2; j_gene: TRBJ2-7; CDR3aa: ASSLSSGLWGYEQY
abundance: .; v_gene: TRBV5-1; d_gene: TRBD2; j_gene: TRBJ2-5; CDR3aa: ASSPGLAQETQY
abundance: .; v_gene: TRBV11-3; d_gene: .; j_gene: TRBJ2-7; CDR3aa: ASSLGRGKDEQY
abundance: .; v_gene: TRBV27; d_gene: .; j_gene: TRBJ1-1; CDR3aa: ASSFREATEAF
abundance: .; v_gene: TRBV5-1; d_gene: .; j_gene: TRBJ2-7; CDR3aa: ASSLSSGAILYEQY
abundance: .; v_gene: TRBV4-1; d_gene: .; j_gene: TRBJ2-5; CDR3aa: ASSQDRGLGETQY
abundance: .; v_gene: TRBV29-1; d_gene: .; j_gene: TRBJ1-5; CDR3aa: SVHIAGVASQH
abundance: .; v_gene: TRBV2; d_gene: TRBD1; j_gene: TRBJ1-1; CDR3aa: ASRGTANTEAF
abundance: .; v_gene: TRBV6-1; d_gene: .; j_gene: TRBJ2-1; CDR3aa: ASSERGSYNEQF
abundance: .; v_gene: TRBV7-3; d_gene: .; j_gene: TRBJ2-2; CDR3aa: ASSPGWGELF
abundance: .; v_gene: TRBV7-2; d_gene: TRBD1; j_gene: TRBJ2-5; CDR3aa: ASSRGTGQETQY
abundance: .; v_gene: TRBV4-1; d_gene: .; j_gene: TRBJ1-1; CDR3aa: ASSQGGITEAF
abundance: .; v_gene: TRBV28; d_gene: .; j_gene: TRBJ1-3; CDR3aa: ASSLFQGRLGNTIY